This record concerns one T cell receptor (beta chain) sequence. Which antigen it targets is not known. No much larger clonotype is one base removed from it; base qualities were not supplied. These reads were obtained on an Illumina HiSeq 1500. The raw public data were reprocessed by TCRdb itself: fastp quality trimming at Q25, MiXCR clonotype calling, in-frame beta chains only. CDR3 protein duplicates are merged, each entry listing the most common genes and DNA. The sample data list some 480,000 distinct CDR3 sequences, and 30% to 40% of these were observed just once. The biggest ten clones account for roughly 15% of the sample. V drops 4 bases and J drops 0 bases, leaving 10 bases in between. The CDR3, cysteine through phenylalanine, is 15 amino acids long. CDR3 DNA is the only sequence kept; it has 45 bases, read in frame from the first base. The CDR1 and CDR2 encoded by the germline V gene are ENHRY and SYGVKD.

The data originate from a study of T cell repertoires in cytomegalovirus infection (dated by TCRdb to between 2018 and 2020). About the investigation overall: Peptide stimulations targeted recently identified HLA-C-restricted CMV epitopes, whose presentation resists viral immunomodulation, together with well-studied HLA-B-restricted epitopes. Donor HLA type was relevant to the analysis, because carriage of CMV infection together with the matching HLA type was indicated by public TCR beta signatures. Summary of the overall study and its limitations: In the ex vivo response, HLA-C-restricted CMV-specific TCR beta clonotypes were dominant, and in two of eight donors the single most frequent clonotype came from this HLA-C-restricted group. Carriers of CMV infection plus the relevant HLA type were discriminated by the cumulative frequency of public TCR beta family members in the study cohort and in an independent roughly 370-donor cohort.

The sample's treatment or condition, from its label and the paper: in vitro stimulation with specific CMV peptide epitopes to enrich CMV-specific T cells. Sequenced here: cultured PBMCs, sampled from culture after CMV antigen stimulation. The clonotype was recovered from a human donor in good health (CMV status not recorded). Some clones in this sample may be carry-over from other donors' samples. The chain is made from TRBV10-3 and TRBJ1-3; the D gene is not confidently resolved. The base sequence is TGTGCCATCAGTGGCTTCGCCGGCTCTGGAAACACCATATATTTT. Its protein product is CAISGFAGSGNTIYF.